Below are 23 T cell receptor beta chains sequenced from a single sample in a study of post-analysis software for immune sequencing data. Overall study findings and caveats: When patients were compared with controls, four to six TRBV segments were more frequent, TRBV5-6, TRBV5-1 and TRBV20-1 among them.

Sequencing libraries made from TCR beta cDNA carried unique molecular identifiers. MiXCR, applied by TCRdb to the PCR reads, yields one record per CDR3 protein. The repertoire includes roughly 570,000 distinct CDR3 sequences, 30% to 40% of them detected once, and less than 6% sits in the top ten. Which antigens these TCRs recognize remains unknown. The sample consisted of blood. These receptors all come from a girl aged 2 to 17 with multiple sclerosis.

The sample holds many counts of this clonotype. The chain uses TRBV20-1 and TRBJ1-1; TRBD1 agrees at 8 bases. Germline V lookup: CDR1 DFQATT, CDR2 SNEGSKA (reference sequence). V shed 6 bases and J 4 bases; nucleotides not matched to a gene: 10. This CDR3 contains 14 residues. The CDR3 bases are TGCAGTGCCGGCGATATAACAGGGGGCACTGAAGCTTTCTTT. It specifies CSAGDITGGTEAFF.

The chain couples TRBV6-5 to TRBJ1-4, with D unresolved. V gave up 2 bases and J gave up 11 bases, with 12 bases separating them. CDR1 and CDR2 (germline): MNHEY, SVGAGI. The CDR3 consists of 13 residues. The CDR3 coding sequence is TGTGCCAGCAGTTACGATCCGGGAGATAAACTGTTTTTT. Its protein product is CASSYDPGDKLFF.

V and J are TRBV12-3 or TRBV12-4 and TRBJ2-2; D is unclear. This CDR3 has 15 residues. The V end was cut by 4 bases, the J end by 0 bases, with 9 bases between. The CDR3 nucleotides are TGTGCCAGCAGTTCGGGCAGAACGAACACCGGGGAGCTGTTTTTT. Protein sequence: CASSSGRTNTGELFF.

This clonotype was picked up a small number of times. The chain joins TRBV27 to TRBJ2-7, with TRBD1 identical over 10 bases. Germline V gene lookup returns CDR1 MNHEY and CDR2 SMNVEV (reference sequence). The CDR3 extends over 15 amino acids. V gave up 7 bases and J gave up 2 bases; unmatched junction bases: 8. CDR3 bases: TGTGCCAGCACCCCCCTGACAGGGGGCCCCTACGAGCAGTACTTC. Protein sequence: CASTPLTGGPYEQYF.

As concerns this clonotype: A read error may produce the germline difference seen at one junction end. The V gene is TRBV7-7, the J gene TRBJ2-7, with 9 bases identical to TRBD2. CDR1 and CDR2 from the germline V gene are SSHAT and FNYEAQ (reference sequence). The CDR3 totals 14 residues. The CDR3 here is CASSLAGPGYEQYF. The CDR3 nucleotides read TGTGCTAGCAGCCTAGCGGGGCCCGGGTACGAGCAGTACTTC.

The gene calls are TRBV29-1 and TRBJ2-3; D possibly corresponds to TRBD2 (5 bases). Trimming took off 7 bases at V and 4 bases at J, with 12 bases between the two ends. The CDR3 runs 12 residues. Germline V gives CDR1 SQVTM, CDR2 ANQGSEA. The CDR3 spells CSAPKGADTQYF. Written as DNA, the CDR3 is TGCAGCGCCCCGAAGGGAGCAGATACGCAGTATTTT.

Ten or more counts support this clonotype. The gene calls are TRBV9 and TRBJ1-2; D is perhaps TRBD1 (5 bases). V lost 6 bases to trimming and J lost 3 bases, with 15 bases between them. This CDR3 region has 14 residues. Per germline, CDR1 SGDLS and CDR2 YYNGEE. The CDR3 loop reads CASNSGRRDYGYTF. As DNA, the CDR3 is TGTGCCAGCAACTCGGGACGGCGTGACTATGGCTACACCTTC.

A note on this clonotype: Since a much larger clone is just one base distant, this may be a read error. This chain links TRBV29-1 with TRBJ1-4; D unresolved. This CDR3 has 10 amino acids. CDR1 SQVTM and CDR2 ANQGSEA come from the germline V gene. CDR3 amino acids: CSVWNEKRFF. Written as DNA, the CDR3 is TGCAGCGTTTGGAATGAAAAACGGTTTTTT.

This chain uses TRBV7-9 with TRBJ2-1, with TRBD2 identical over 7 bases. CDR1 and CDR2 (germline): SEHNR, FQNEAQ (reference sequence). The CDR3 covers 14 residues. With 2 bases clipped from V and 8 bases from J, the junction kept 6 bases outside the gene matches. This CDR3 is CASSLREVGHEQFF. DNA of the CDR3: TGTGCCAGCAGCTTACGGGAGGTCGGGCATGAGCAGTTCTTC.

The chain has TRBV29-1 and TRBJ2-5, with D possibly matching TRBD2 (5 bases). This CDR3 has 13 residues. Trimming took 7 bases from V and 1 from J, leaving 13 bases between them. Germline V lookup: CDR1 SQVTM, CDR2 ANQGSEA. The CDR3 sequence: CSATVAGQETQYF. The CDR3 DNA sequence: TGCAGCGCCACTGTGGCGGGCCAAGAGACCCAGTACTTC.

This chain links TRBV9 with TRBJ2-3; D may be TRBD1 (6 bases). The CDR3 runs 16 residues. Germline V gene sequence: CDR1 SGDLS, CDR2 YYNGEE. V shed 0 bases and J shed 2 bases, with 13 bases lying between them. The CDR3 DNA reads TGTGCCAGCAGCGTAGGAAGGGGGACGGTCACAGATACGCAGTATTTT. It yields the protein CASSVGRGTVTDTQYF. Combining the CDR3 with reference TRBV9 and TRBJ2-3 gives the whole variable domain DSGVTQTPKHLITATGQRVTLRCSPRSGDLSVYWYQQSLDQGLQFLIQYYNGEERAKGNILERFSAQQFPDLHSELNLSSLELGDSALYFCASSVGRGTVTDTQYFGPGTRLTVL.

This clonotype was counted between two and nine times. The chain employs TRBV29-1 and TRBJ2-3; TRBD1 aligns across 7 bases. With 6 bases clipped from V and 0 bases from J, the junction kept 9 bases outside the gene matches. The CDR3 sequence is 15 residues long. Germline V lookup: CDR1 SQVTM, CDR2 ANQGSEA. CDR3 sequence: CSVQTGTVSTDTQYF. CDR3 DNA sequence: TGCAGCGTCCAGACCGGGACAGTAAGCACAGATACGCAGTATTTT.

The rearrangement joins TRBV6-6 to TRBJ1-1; possible D gene TRBD1, 5 bases. Germline values: CDR1 MNHNY, CDR2 SVGAGI (reference sequence). Deletions cut 7 bases from V and 5 bases from J, with 17 bases between. The CDR3 runs 14 residues. The chain's CDR3 is CASKETVGRTEAFF. CDR3 sequence (DNA): TGTGCCAGCAAAGAGACAGTAGGAAGAACTGAAGCTTTCTTT.

The chain uses TRBV4-1 and TRBJ1-2, with 7 positions matching TRBD1. CDR1 and CDR2 from the germline V gene are MGHRA and YSYEKL. This CDR3 comprises 16 residues. The V and J ends lost 0 bases and 1 base, in that order; junction bases with no gene match: 5. CDR3 bases: TGCGCCAGCAGCCAAGAAGAGACAGGGTATAACTATGGCTACACCTTC. Amino acid sequence: CASSQEETGYNYGYTF.

The rearrangement links TRBV29-1 to TRBJ2-3, with D tentatively TRBD1 (6 bases). Germline CDR1 and CDR2: SQVTM and ANQGSEA. The V and J ends lost 0 bases and 3 bases respectively, with 13 bases between them. This CDR3 contains 15 residues. The CDR3, as DNA: TGCAGCGTTGAAGACTACGAGGGGGTAACAGATACGCAGTATTTT. Its protein is CSVEDYEGVTDTQYF.

This chain links TRBV20-1 with TRBJ2-2, with TRBD1 matching over 8 bases. Unmatched junction bases numbered 8, after V lost 6 bases and J lost 5 bases. Germline loops: CDR1 DFQATT, CDR2 SNEGSKA (reference sequence). The CDR3 totals 14 residues. The CDR3 protein is CSAPKQGGTGELFF. DNA of the CDR3: TGCAGTGCCCCAAAACAGGGGGGTACCGGGGAGCTGTTTTTT.

This clonotype has a single count. The chain uses TRBV18 and TRBJ2-7; 8 bases map to TRBD1. The DNA end is more similar to TRBJ2-5, so the J call may be wrong. Germline V CDR1 and CDR2: KGHSH, LQKENI. The CDR3 totals 14 residues. The CDR3 DNA reads as TGTGCCAGCTCACCGACAGGGGCAGGGGAGACCCAGTACTTC. It codes for CASSPTGAGETQYF.

The gene calls are TRBV11-2 and TRBJ1-2; 7 positions agree with TRBD1. Germline V gene sequence: CDR1 SGHAT, CDR2 FQNNGV. The V gene end was trimmed by 7 bases and the J gene end by 2 bases; junction bases not matched to a gene: 7. The CDR3 is 14 amino acids. The CDR3 is CASNQLTGNYGYTF. CDR3 DNA sequence: TGTGCCAGCAACCAATTGACAGGGAACTATGGCTACACCTTC.

CDR3 loop: CASSQPPYEQYF. CDR3 coding DNA: TGTGCCAGCAGCCAGCCGCCCTACGAGCAGTACTTC. The rearrangement links TRBV3-1 to TRBJ2-7; D is uncertain. V lost 3 bases and J 2 bases, leaving 5 bases between the germline ends. CDR1 is LGHDT and CDR2 is YNNKEL in the germline V gene (reference sequence). The CDR3 contains 12 residues.

In this sample, this clonotype turned up a few times. CDR3 in DNA: TGCAGTGCTAGATTTACAAGGAACAATCAGTACTTC. Residues: CSARFTRNNQYF. J is TRBJ2-7 and V is TRBV20-1; D gene uncertain. Germline V lookup: CDR1 DFQATT, CDR2 SNEGSKA (reference sequence). Trimming left V 2 bases short and J 10 bases short, with 15 bases between. This CDR3 has 12 residues.

The V call is TRBV18, the J call TRBJ1-5, with D possibly matching TRBD1 (6 bases). V lost 6 bases and J lost 6, with 15 bases in between. Looked up from germline, CDR1 is KGHSH and CDR2 is LQKENI. The CDR3 extends over 14 amino acids. This chain's CDR3 is CASSGGLGGQPQHF. CDR3 nucleotide sequence: TGTGCCAGCTCGGGGGGGCTTGGGGGTCAGCCCCAGCATTTT. The full variable domain, with the rest looked up from reference TRBV18 and TRBJ1-5, is NAGVMQNPRHLVRRRGQEARLRCSPMKGHSHVYWYRQLPEEGLKFMVYLQKENIIDESGMPKERFSAEFPKEGPSILRIQQVVRGDSAAYFCASSGGLGGQPQHFGDGTRLSIL.

The CDR3 DNA reads as TGCAGTGCTAGAGATTTGCTAGCGGGTGACGGGGAGCTGTTTTTT. Its protein product is CSARDLLAGDGELFF. The chain links TRBV20-1 to TRBJ2-2, with TRBD2 identical over 8 bases. This CDR3 contains 15 residues. The V segment lost 0 bases and the J segment 7 bases; nucleotides outside the gene matches: 7. Germline V gene data show CDR1 as DFQATT and CDR2 as SNEGSKA (reference sequence).

V is TRBV9 and J is TRBJ1-2; 9 bases line up with TRBD1. CDR1 and CDR2 from the germline V gene are SGDLS and YYNGEE. This CDR3 has 19 residues. J gave up 4 bases and V 0 bases, and 16 bases lay outside the gene matches. CDR3 amino acids: CASSVAPGTGSALGYGYTF. The CDR3 coding sequence is TGTGCCAGCAGCGTAGCTCCCGGGACAGGGTCCGCTCTGGGCTATGGCTACACCTTC.